This TCR beta chain was sequenced for a study of blood T cells in healthy people across ages. Through a sample-barcoded 5' primer and a J-beta primer mix, a second PCR was run for about 6 to 11 cycles. TCRdb re-analysed the 5' RACE reads in MiXCR, keeping a single row per CDR3 protein. This table holds 550,000 to 700,000 distinct CDR3 sequences, 27% found once. The CDR3 spans 15 residues. The germline CDR1 and CDR2 sequences are SGHTA and FQGTGA. The ends lost 5 bases at V and 7 bases at J; junction bases unmatched: 10. The source of this sequence is a woman in her 70s in good health. The chain links TRBV7-3 to TRBJ2-2; TRBD2 agrees at 7 bases. The specimen sequenced was blood. The CDR3 DNA sequence: TGTGCCAGCAGCCTCCAGGGACTACCATACGGGGAGCTGTTTTTT. Translation gives CASSLQGLPYGELFF. Based on the CDR3 plus reference TRBV7-3 and TRBJ2-2, the full variable domain is GAGVSQTPSNKVTEKGKYVELRCDPISGHTALYWYRQSLGQGPEFLIYFQGTGAADDSGLPNDRFFAVRPEGSVSTLKIQRTERGDSAVYLCASSLQGLPYGELFFGEGSRLTVL.